This T cell receptor beta chain was captured in a study of OX40 agonist ivuxolimab in advanced cancers. At the level of the study: Every 2 weeks, patients received ivuxolimab intravenously, dosed at 0.01 to 10 mg/kg. Prior anti-PD-1, anti-PD-L1 or anti-CTLA-4 therapy was allowed; less than 45% had some.

There are 14 residues in the CDR3. Between the trimmed V and J ends, which lost 7 bases and 5 bases, there was a span of 14 bases. Germline loops: CDR1 MNHNY, CDR2 SVGAGI (reference sequence). Here immunoSEQ multiplex PCR was the method, and the copy in TCRdb shows in-frame clones only, minus some. The data show tens of thousands of clones, with 90% to 95% seen just once and approximately 23% held by the top ten. The TCR was taken from an adult with an advanced solid tumor such as melanoma, head and neck, liver or kidney cancer. The chain recombines TRBV6-6 with TRBJ2-2; D might be TRBD1 or TRBD2, each matching 5 bases. The input for sequencing was CD4+ or CD8+ T cells sorted from blood, taken in a trial of the OX40 agonist ivuxolimab. CDR3 in DNA: TGTGCCAGCAACGCAGGGAGTAGAACCGGGGAGCTGTTTTTT. Protein sequence: CASNAGSRTGELFF.